The 3 T cell receptor beta chains presented below share a single source sample, sequenced in a study of post-analysis software for immune sequencing data (dated by TCRdb to the mid-2010s). Findings and caveats that apply to the study as a whole: Significantly higher frequencies in patients than in controls were found for roughly 5 TRBV segments, including TRBV5-6, TRBV5-1 and TRBV20-1.

Libraries were built with PCR. The run used an Illumina HiSeq 2500. Unique molecular identifiers were incorporated into TCR beta cDNA libraries to reduce PCR and sequencing biases. Using fastp trimming at Q25 and MiXCR clonotype assembly, TCRdb reanalyzed the public sequencing data and kept in-frame beta chains. Identical CDR3 protein sequences are pooled into one entry, listed with their most common genes and DNA. Counted in this sample were more than 450,000 distinct CDR3 sequences; 44% of them appeared once. The ten largest clones add up to about 1.5% of the sample. These receptors' targets are unknown. The sequenced sample consisted of blood. These receptors were taken from a girl aged 10-17 years with multiple sclerosis.

In its sample, this clonotype was seen a few times. The J gene is TRBJ2-1, the V gene TRBV6-5; the D gene is possibly TRBD2 (7 bases). The germline V gene encodes CDR1 MNHEY and CDR2 SVGAGI. V was shortened by 0 bases and J by 7 bases, with 13 bases between the two germline ends. This CDR3 has 15 residues. The CDR3 nucleotides are TGTGCCAGCAGTTACTCCCGGGGGGCGAGGAATGAGCAGTTCTTC. Amino acids: CASSYSRGARNEQFF.

The chain couples TRBV7-9 to TRBJ2-5; D unresolved. The V gene's germline CDR1 is SEHNR and CDR2 FQNEAQ (reference sequence). Trimming took 5 bases from V and 11 from J, leaving 21 bases between them. The CDR3 is made up of 14 amino acids. CDR3 region: CASSLPVGGTLQYF. CDR3 DNA: TGTGCCAGCAGCCTCCCAGTCGGCGGCACGCTGCAGTACTTC.

This clonotype was seen only a few times. This chain links TRBV2 with TRBJ2-1; 9 bases map to TRBD2. J was trimmed by 0 bases and V by 6 bases; bases with no gene match: 3. This CDR3 is built from 15 residues. The V gene's germline CDR1 is SNHLY and CDR2 FYNNEI. CDR3 residues: CASRISGSSYNEQFF. CDR3 DNA sequence: TGTGCCAGCAGGATTAGCGGGAGCTCCTACAATGAGCAGTTCTTC.